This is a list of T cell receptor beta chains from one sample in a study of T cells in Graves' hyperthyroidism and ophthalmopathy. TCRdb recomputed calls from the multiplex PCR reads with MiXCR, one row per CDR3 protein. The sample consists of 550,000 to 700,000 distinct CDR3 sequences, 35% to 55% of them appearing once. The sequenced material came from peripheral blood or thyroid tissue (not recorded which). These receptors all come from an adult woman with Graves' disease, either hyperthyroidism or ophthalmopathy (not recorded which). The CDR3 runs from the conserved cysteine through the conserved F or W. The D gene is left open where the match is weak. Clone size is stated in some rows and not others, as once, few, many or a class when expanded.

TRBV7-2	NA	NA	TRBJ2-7	TGTGCCAGCAGCTTAGGAGGCGGCACCCGATCAACCTACGAGCAGTACTTC	CASSLGGGTRSTYEQYF
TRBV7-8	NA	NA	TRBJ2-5	TGTGCCAGCAGCTTAGATCCGGGAATAGGGGAGACCCAGTACTTC	CASSLDPGIGETQYF
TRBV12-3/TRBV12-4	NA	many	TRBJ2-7	TGTGCCAGCAGTTTCGGCAGCGCCTACGAGCAGTACTTC	CASSFGSAYEQYF
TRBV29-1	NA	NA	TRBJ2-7	TGCAGCGTTGGAACCCCAAGGGGCTACGAGCAGTACTTC	CSVGTPRGYEQYF
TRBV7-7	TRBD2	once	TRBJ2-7	TGTGCCAGCAGTTTTAGCGTTCAAGCGGGAGTCTACGAGCAGTACTTC	CASSFSVQAGVYEQYF
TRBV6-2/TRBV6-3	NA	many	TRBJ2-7	TGTGCCAGCAGTTACCCTAAAGGCGAGGGAACCTACGAGCAGTACTTC	CASSYPKGEGTYEQYF
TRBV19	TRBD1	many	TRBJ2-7	TGTGCCAGTAGTGCCCGGGACAGGCTGTATCGGCAGTACTTC	CASSARDRLYRQYF
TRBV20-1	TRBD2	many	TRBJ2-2	TGCAGTGCTAGAGATGATGCGGGAGTAACCGGGGAGCTGTTTTTT	CSARDDAGVTGELFF
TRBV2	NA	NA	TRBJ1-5	TGTGCCAGCAAGCCGCAGGGGAGCAATCAGCCCCAGCATTTT	CASKPQGSNQPQHF
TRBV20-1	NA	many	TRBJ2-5	TGCAGTGCTCGGGTCGGATCAGGGGTACAAGAGACCCAGTACTTC	CSARVGSGVQETQYF
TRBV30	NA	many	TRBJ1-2	TGTGCCAGTAGTCAGGGAGTCTATGGCTACACCTTC	CASSQGVYGYTF
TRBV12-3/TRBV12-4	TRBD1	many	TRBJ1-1	TGTGCCAGCAGTATGACAGGGGGCTTGACTGAAGCTTTCTTT	CASSMTGGLTEAFF
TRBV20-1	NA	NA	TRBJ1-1	TGCAGTGCTAGAAGGGCGGACAGGAACACTGAAGCTTTCTTT	CSARRADRNTEAFF
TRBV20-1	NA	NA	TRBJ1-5	TGCAGTGCTAGCTTGGGAAATCAGCCCCAGCATTTT	CSASLGNQPQHF
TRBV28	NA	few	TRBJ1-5	TGTGCCAGCAGTTTATTAGACGGAAACTATCAGCCCCAGCATTTT	CASSLLDGNYQPQHF
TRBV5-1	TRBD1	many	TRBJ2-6	TGCGCCAGCAGCCAGGGACAGGGCTTCTTCGGGGCCAACGTCCTGACTTTC	CASSQGQGFFGANVLTF
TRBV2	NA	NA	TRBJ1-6	TGTGCCAGCAGTGTCCAGGGGAAAAATTCACCCCTCCACTTT	CASSVQGKNSPLHF
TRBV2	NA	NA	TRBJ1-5	TGTGCCAGCAGTGGCCCACAGGGTTCCCAGCCCCAGCATTTT	CASSGPQGSQPQHF
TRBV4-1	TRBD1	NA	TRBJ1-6	TGCGCCAGCAGCCCCGGACAGGGAGCTAATAATTCACCCCTCCACTTT	CASSPGQGANNSPLHF
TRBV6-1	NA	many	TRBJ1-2	TGTGCCACCCGAGGGGGTCCTGATGGCTACACCTTC	CATRGGPDGYTF
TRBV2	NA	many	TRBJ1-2	TGTGCCAGCAGTGAAATCGGCAGGGGTTACGGCTACACCTTC	CASSEIGRGYGYTF
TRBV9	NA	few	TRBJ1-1	TGTGCCAGCAGCGTAGACAACAGAATTAAAAACACTGAAGCTTTCTTT	CASSVDNRIKNTEAFF
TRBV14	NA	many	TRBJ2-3	TGTGCCAGCACCCCAAGTCACCTCCCGGATACGCAGTATTTT	CASTPSHLPDTQYF
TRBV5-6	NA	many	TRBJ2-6	TGTGCCAGCAGCTTGCCTGCGAGTTTGGCTGGGGCCAACGTCCTGACTTTC	CASSLPASLAGANVLTF
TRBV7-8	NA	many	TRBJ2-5	TGTGCCAGCAGCTTTAGTGGGGACTTTGGGAAGTTAGTTGGGAAGACCCAGTACTTC	CASSFSGDFGKLVGKTQYF
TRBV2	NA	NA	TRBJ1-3	TGTGCCAGCAGTGAACAGGGAACAAACACCATATATTTT	CASSEQGTNTIYF
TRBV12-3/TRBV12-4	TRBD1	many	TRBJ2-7	TGTGCCAGCAGGTTCGGGACAGGCTACGAGCAGTACTTC	CASRFGTGYEQYF
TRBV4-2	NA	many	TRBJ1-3	TGTGCCAGCAGCCAAGGCGATCACGGGTTAGACACCATATATTTT	CASSQGDHGLDTIYF
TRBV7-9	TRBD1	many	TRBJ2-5	TGTGCCAGCAGACAACAGGGGGCGGGGGAGACCCAGTACTTC	CASRQQGAGETQYF
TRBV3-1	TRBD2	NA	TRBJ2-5	TGTGCCAGGAATTCAGTGGGAGGGCAAGAGACCCAGTACTTC	CARNSVGGQETQYF
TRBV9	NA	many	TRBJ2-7	TGTGCCAGCAGCACCCATGGGGGAGTCACCTACGAGCAGTACTTC	CASSTHGGVTYEQYF
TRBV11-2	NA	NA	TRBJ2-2	TGTGCCAGCAGCAAAGAGGCTAGCTCCGGGGAGCTGTTTTTT	CASSKEASSGELFF
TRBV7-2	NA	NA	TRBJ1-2	TGTGCCAGCAGCCAACCGGACGGGGGGATTGGCTACACCTTC	CASSQPDGGIGYTF
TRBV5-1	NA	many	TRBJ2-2	TGCGCCAGCAGCCCCGGGACGGCCGGGGAGCTGTTTTTT	CASSPGTAGELFF
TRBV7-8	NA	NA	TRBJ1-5	TGTGCCAGCAGCTTAGTCGGGGGGAGGAATCAGCCCCAGCATTTT	CASSLVGGRNQPQHF
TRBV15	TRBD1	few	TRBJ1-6	TGTGCCACCAGCCCCAGGACAGGGGCCTTAAATTCACCCCTCCACTTT	CATSPRTGALNSPLHF
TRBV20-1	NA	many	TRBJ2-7	TGCAGTGCCCCACTAGTTTACGAGCAGTACTTC	CSAPLVYEQYF
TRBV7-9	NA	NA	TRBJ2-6	TGTGCCAGCAGCTTAGCCCCTCTGACTTTC	CASSLAPLTF
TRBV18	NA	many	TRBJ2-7	TGTGCCAGCAGTCCCACAGACTACGAGCAGTACTTC	CASSPTDYEQYF
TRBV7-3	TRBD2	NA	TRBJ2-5	TGCGCCAGCAGCCGGGGACTAGCGGGAGAGGCCCAGTACTTC	CASSRGLAGEAQYF
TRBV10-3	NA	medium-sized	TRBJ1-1	TGTGCCATCAGTGAGCCCGTTGATAACACTGAAGCTTTCTTT	CAISEPVDNTEAFF
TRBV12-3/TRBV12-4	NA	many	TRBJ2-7	TGTGCCAGCAGTTTGGCCTTACGCGAGCAGTACTTC	CASSLALREQYF
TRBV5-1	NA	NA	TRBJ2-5	TGCGCCAGCAGCATCATACAGGGAGACCAAGAGACCCAGTACTTC	CASSIIQGDQETQYF
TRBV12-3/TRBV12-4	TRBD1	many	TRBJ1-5	TGTGCCAGCAGTCCGGGACAGGGCTATCAGCCCCAGCATTTT	CASSPGQGYQPQHF
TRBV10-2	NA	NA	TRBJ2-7	TGCGCCAGCAGTGAGCCACGCGGGGGACACCTCTCCGAGCAGTACTTC	CASSEPRGGHLSEQYF
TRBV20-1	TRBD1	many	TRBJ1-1	TGCAGTGCTAGTGACAGGGCCACGAACACTGAAGCTTTCTTT	CSASDRATNTEAFF
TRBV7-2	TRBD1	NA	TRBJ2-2	TGTGCCAGCCGGACAGGGTCTACCGGGGAGCTGTTTTTT	CASRTGSTGELFF
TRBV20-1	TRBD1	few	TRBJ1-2	TGCAGTCTCCTGACGGGACAGCCCCCTTATGGCTACACCTTC	CSLLTGQPPYGYTF
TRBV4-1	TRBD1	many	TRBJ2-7	TGCGCCAGCAGCCAAGAGCGGACAGGGTACTACGAGCAGTACTTC	CASSQERTGYYEQYF
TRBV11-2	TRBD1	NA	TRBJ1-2	TGTGCCAGCAGAGGGGACAGGCGTAACTATGGCTACACCTTC	CASRGDRRNYGYTF
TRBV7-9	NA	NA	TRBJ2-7	TGTGCCAGCAGCTCGGGACCGTGGGGTCAGTACTTC	CASSSGPWGQYF
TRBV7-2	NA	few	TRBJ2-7	TGTGCCAGCAGCACCCGGCCGCGGGAGCAGTACTTC	CASSTRPREQYF
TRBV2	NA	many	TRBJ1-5	TGTGCCAGCAGTGAAGGGAGAACAGTCAATCAGCCCCAGCATTTT	CASSEGRTVNQPQHF
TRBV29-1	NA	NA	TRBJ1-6	TGCAGCTCACCCGACGGTTCACCCCTCCACTTT	CSSPDGSPLHF
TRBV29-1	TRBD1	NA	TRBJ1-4	TGCAGCGTGACAGGGGCCGATGAAAAACTGTTTTTT	CSVTGADEKLFF